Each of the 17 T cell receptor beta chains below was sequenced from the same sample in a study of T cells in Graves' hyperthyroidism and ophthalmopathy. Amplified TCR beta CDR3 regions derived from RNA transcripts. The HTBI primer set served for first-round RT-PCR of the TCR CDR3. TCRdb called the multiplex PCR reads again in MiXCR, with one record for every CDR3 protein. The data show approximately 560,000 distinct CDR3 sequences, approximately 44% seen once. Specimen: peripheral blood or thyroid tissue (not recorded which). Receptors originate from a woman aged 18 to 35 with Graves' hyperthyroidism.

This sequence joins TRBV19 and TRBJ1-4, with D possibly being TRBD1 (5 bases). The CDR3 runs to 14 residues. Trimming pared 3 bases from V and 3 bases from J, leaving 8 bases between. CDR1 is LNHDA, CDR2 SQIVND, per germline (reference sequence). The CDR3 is CASSIQGSNEKLFF. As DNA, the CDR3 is TGTGCCAGTAGTATCCAGGGATCTAATGAAAAACTGTTTTTT. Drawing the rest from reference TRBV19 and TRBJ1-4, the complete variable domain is DGGITQSPKYLFRKEGQNVTLSCEQNLNHDAMYWYRQDPGQGLRLIYYSQIVNDFQKGDIAEGYSVSREKKESFPLTVTSAQKNPTAFYLCASSIQGSNEKLFFGSGTQLSVL.

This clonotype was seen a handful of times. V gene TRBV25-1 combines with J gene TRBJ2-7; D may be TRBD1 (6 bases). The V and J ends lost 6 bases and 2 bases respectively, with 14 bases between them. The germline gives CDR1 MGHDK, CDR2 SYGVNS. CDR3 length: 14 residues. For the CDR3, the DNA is TGTGCCAGCAGACCTTACGACAGGACCTACGAGCAGTACTTC. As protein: CASRPYDRTYEQYF.

The CDR3 protein is CASSVITGGTEAFF. The DNA for the CDR3 is TGTGCCAGCAGCGTTATTACAGGGGGCACTGAAGCTTTCTTT. The chain couples TRBV9 to TRBJ1-1; 8 positions match TRBD1. V shed 2 bases and J 4 bases; nucleotides not matched to a gene: 4. Germline loops: CDR1 SGDLS, CDR2 YYNGEE. This CDR3 has 14 residues.

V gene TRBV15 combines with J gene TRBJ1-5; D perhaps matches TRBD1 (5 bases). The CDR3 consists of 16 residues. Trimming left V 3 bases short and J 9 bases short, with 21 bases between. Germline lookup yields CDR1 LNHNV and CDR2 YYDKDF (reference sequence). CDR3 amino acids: CATSSGGGTDGRPQHF. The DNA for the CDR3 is TGTGCCACCAGCAGTGGGGGGGGGACGGATGGTCGGCCCCAGCATTTT.

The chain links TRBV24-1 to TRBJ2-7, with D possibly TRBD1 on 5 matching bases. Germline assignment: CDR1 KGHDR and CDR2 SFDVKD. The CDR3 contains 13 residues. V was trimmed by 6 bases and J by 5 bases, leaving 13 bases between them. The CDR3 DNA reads TGTGCCACCAGTCCGGCAGGGTGGGACGAGCAGTACTTC. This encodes CATSPAGWDEQYF.

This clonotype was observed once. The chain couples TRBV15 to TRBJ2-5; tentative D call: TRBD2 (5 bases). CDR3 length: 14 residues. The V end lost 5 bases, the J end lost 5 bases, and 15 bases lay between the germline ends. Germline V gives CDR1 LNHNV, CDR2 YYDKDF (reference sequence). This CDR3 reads CATSRTVPGETQYF. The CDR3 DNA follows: TGTGCCACCAGCCGGACGGTCCCGGGGGAGACCCAGTACTTC.

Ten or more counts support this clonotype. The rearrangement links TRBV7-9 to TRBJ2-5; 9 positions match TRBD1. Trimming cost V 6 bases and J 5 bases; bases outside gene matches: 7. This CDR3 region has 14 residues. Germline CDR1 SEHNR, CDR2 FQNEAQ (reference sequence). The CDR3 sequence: CASRSDRGVETQYF. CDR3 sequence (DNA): TGTGCCAGCAGGTCAGACAGGGGGGTGGAGACCCAGTACTTC.

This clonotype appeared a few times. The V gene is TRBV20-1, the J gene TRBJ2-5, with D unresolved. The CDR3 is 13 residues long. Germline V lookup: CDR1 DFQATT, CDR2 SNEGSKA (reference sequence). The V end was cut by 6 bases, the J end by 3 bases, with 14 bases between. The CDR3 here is CSAPVSAEETQYF. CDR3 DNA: TGCAGTGCGCCTGTTTCAGCAGAAGAGACCCAGTACTTC.

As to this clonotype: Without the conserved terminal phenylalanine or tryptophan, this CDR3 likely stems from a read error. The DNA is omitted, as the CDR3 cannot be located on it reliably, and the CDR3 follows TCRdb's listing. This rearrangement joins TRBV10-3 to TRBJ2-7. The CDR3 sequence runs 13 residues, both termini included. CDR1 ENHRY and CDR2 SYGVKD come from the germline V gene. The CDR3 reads CAISESRPTSSTS.

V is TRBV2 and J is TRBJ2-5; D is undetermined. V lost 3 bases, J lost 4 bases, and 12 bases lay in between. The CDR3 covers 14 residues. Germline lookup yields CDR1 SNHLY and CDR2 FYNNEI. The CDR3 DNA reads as TGTGCCAGCAGTGATGACCGGCAGAGAGAGACCCAGTACTTC. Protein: CASSDDRQRETQYF. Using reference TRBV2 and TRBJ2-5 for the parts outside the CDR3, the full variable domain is EPEVTQTPSHQVTQMGQEVILRCVPISNHLYFYWYRQILGQKVEFLVSFYNNEISEKSEIFDDQFSVERPDGSNFTLKIRSTKLEDSAMYFCASSDDRQRETQYFGPGTRLLVL.

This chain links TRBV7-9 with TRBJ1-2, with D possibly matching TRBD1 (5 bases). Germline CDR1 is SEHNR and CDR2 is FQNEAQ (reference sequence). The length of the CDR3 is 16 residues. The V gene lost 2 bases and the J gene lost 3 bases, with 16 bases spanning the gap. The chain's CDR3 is CASSLWTGSGHYGYTF. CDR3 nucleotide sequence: TGTGCCAGCAGCTTATGGACCGGCTCGGGGCACTATGGCTACACCTTC.

The CDR3 DNA follows: TGTGCCAGCAGCTTAGATAGGCCGCGGCAGGGTGGCTACACCTTC. Amino acid sequence: CASSLDRPRQGGYTF. V and J are TRBV7-2 and TRBJ1-2, with a possible D match to TRBD1 (5 bases). Germline V lookup: CDR1 SGHTA, CDR2 FQGNSA. Trimming stripped 1 base from V and 7 bases from J, with 16 bases between. The CDR3 consists of 15 residues.

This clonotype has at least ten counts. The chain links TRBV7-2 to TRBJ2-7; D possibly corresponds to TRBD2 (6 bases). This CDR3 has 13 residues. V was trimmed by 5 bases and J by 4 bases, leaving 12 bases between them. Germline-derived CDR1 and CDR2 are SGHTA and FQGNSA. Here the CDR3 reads CASSLTLAYEQYF. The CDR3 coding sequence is TGTGCCAGCAGCCTCACACTAGCTTACGAGCAGTACTTC.

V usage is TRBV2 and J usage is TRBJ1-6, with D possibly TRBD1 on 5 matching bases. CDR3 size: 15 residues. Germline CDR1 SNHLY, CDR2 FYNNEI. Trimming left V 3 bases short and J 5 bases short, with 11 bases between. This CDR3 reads CASSDNQGHNSPLHF. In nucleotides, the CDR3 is TGTGCCAGCAGTGACAACCAGGGACATAATTCACCCCTCCACTTT. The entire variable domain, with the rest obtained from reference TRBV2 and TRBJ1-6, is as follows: EPEVTQTPSHQVTQMGQEVILRCVPISNHLYFYWYRQILGQKVEFLVSFYNNEISEKSEIFDDQFSVERPDGSNFTLKIRSTKLEDSAMYFCASSDNQGHNSPLHFGNGTRLTVT.

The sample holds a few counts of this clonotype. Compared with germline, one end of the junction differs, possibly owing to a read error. This chain's CDR3 is CASREAGGVETQYF. The CDR3 nucleotides read TGTGCCAGCAGAGAAGCGGGAGGGGTGGAGACCCAGTACTTC. The chain couples TRBV6-1 to TRBJ2-5, with 10 bases identical to TRBD2. The CDR3 consists of 14 residues. Germline V gene sequence: CDR1 MNHNS, CDR2 SASEGT.

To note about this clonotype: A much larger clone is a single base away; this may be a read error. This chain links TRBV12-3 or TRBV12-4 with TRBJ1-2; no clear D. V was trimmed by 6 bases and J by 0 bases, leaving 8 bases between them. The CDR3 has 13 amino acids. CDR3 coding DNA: TGTGCCAGCAGGGACGTCTCTAACTATGGCTACACCTTC. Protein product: CASRDVSNYGYTF.

In nucleotides, the CDR3 is TGTGCCAGCAGCTTAGCCCACCTGACTTTC. This encodes CASSLAHLTF. This sequence joins TRBV7-8 and TRBJ2-6; D is unclear. Looked up from germline, CDR1 is SGHVS and CDR2 is FQNEAQ. Trimming cost V 0 bases and J 15 bases, with 3 bases left between them. The CDR3 extends over 10 amino acids.